This TCR beta chain was sequenced during a study of T-cell reconstitution after alpha-beta-depleted transplantation in children. CDR3 length: 16 residues. Trimming cost V 1 base and J 0 bases, with 10 bases left between them. CDR1 is SGHRS, CDR2 YFSETQ, per germline. Construction of the TCRbeta library involved unique molecular identifiers. In TCRdb, the PCR reads were re-called with MiXCR into one record per CDR3 protein. The sample yields under 350,000 distinct CDR3 sequences, more than 8% seen once. The sequencing used PBMCs from the stem cell graft donor, collected from the stem cell graft. The receptor comes from a human donor who donated a stem cell graft to a child with SCID. This chain links TRBV5-1 with TRBJ2-2; tentative D call: TRBD2 (7 bases). The CDR3 loop reads CASSLRGGANTGELFF. CDR3 nucleotides: TGCGCCAGCAGCTTGAGAGGGGGGGCGAACACCGGGGAGCTGTTTTTT.